The TCR beta chain described here comes from a study of post-analysis software for immune sequencing data. Study observations and caveats: Relative to controls, patients with multiple sclerosis showed significantly lower normalized Chao1 diversity. Elevated frequency relative to controls characterized four or five TRBV segments in patients, TRBV5-6, TRBV5-1 and TRBV20-1 among them.

Unique molecular identifiers tagged the TCR beta cDNA libraries. TCRdb called the PCR reads again in MiXCR, with one record for every CDR3 protein. The sample lists 600,000 to 750,000 distinct CDR3 sequences; 55% to 60% were seen once. This clonotype was counted a single time. What it recognizes is unknown. The germline V gene has CDR1 MNHEY and CDR2 SVGEGT. This CDR3 is 14 amino acids long. Trimming cost V 5 bases and J 8 bases; bases outside gene matches: 3. The chain recombines TRBV6-2 or TRBV6-3 with TRBJ2-1; TRBD2 aligns across 13 bases. The sample was blood. This TCR derives from a girl aged 2-10 years with multiple sclerosis. CDR3 sequence (DNA): TGTGCCAGCAGTAGGACTAGCGGGAGTTATGAGCAGTTCTTC. It encodes CASSRTSGSYEQFF.